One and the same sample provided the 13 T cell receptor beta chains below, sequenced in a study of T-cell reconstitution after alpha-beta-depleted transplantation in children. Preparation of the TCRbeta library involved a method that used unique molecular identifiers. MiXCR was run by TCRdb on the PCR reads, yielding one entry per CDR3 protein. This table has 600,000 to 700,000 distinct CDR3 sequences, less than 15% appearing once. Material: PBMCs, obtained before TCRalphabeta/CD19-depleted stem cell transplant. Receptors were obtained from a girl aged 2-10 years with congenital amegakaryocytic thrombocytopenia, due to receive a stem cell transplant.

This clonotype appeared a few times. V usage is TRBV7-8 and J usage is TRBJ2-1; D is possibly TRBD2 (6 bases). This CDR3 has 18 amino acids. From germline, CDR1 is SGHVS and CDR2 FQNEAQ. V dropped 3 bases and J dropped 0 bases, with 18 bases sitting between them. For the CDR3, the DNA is TGTGCCAGCAGCTTGAAGCTTCGCGGGGAAAGCTCCTACAATGAGCAGTTCTTC. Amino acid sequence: CASSLKLRGESSYNEQFF.

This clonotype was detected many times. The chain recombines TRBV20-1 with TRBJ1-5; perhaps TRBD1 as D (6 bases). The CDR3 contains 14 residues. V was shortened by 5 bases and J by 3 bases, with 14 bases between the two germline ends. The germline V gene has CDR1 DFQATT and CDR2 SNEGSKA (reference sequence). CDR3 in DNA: TGCAGTGCTCCCTCGGACAGTCCCAATCAGCCCCAGCATTTT. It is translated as CSAPSDSPNQPQHF.

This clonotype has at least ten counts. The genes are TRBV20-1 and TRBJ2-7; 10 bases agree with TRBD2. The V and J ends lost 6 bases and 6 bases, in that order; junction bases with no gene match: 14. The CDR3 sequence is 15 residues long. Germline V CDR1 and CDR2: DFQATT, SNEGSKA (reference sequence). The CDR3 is CSAVLLAGDYSEQYF. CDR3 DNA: TGCAGTGCCGTCCTCCTAGCGGGAGACTACAGCGAGCAGTACTTC.

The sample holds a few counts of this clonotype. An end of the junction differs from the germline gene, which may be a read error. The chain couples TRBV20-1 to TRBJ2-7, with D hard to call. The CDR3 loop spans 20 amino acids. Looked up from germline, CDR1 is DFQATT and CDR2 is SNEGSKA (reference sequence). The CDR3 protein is CSAEFPGDPRSVTISYAQYF. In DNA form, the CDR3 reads TGCAGTGCCGAGTTTCCCGGTGACCCCCGGTCGGTGACCATCTCCTACGCGCAGTACTTC.

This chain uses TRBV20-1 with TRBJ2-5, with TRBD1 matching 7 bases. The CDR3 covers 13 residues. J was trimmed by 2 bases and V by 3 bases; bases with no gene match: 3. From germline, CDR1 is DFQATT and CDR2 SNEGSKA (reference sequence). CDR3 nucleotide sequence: TGCAGTGCTAGTGAGGGACAGCAAGAGACCCAGTACTTC. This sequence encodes CSASEGQQETQYF.

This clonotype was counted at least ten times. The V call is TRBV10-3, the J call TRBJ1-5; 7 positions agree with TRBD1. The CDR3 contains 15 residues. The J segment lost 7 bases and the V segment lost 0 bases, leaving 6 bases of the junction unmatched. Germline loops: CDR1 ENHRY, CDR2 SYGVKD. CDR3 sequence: CAISESVQGNQPQHF. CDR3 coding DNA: TGTGCCATCAGTGAGTCGGTACAGGGGAACCAGCCCCAGCATTTT.

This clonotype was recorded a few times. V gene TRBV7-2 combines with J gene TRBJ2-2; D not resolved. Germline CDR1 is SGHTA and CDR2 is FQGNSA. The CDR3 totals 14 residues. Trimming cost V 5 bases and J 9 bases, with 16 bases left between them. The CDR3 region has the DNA TGTGCCAGCAGCCCACTACTGATACCTAGGGAGCTGTTTTTT. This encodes CASSPLLIPRELFF.

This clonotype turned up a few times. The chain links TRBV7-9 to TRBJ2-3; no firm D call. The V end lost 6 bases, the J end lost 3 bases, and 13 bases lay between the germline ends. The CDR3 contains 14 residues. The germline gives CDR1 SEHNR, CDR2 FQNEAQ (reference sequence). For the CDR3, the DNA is TGTGCCAGCAGGTTGACCCTAAGGACAGATACGCAGTATTTT. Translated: CASRLTLRTDTQYF.

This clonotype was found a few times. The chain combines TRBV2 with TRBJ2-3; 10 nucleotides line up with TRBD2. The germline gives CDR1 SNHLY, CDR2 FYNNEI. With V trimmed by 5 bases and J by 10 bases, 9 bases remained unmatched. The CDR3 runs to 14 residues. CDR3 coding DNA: TGTGCCAGCAGTAGTAGCGGGAGGAATACCGCGCAGTATTTT. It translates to CASSSSGRNTAQYF.

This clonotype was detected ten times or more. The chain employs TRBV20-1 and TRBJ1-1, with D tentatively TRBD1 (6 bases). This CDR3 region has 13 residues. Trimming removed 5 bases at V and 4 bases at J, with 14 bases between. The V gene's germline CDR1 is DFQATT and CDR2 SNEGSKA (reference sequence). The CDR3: CSAGGRVATEAFF. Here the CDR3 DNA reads TGCAGTGCTGGGGGCAGGGTGGCCACTGAAGCTTTCTTT.

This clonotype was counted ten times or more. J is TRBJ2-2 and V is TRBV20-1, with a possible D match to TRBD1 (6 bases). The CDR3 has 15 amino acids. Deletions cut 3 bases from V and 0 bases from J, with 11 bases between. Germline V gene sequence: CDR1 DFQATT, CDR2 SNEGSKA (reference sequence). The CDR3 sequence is CSASRTAPNTGELFF. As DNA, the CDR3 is TGCAGTGCTAGCCGGACAGCTCCGAACACCGGGGAGCTGTTTTTT.

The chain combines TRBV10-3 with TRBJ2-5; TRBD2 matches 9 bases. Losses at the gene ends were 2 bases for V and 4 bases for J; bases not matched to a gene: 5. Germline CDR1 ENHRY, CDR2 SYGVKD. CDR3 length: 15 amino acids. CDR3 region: CAISEEGGRVETQYF. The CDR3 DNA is TGTGCCATCAGTGAGGAGGGCGGGAGGGTAGAGACCCAGTACTTC.

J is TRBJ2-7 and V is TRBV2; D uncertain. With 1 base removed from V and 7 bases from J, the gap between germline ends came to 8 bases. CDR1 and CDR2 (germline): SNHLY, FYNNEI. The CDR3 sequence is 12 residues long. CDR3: CASSEVVFEQYF. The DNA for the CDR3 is TGTGCCAGCAGTGAAGTGGTATTTGAGCAGTACTTC.